This TCR beta chain was sequenced during a study of blood T cell repertoires in COVID-19 (dated by TCRdb to about 2020). Study-wide context: Samples from collaborators originated in the United States, Italy and Spain and spanned both the acute and convalescent phases of COVID-19. Sample metadata almost always included a de-identified subject ID, COVID-19 status, age in years and sex. Where available, HLA class I and class II types were obtained from metadata supplied by the sample provider rather than from assay-based typing. The prospective study material was composed of cDNA or gDNA derived from T cells, B-cell-depleted T cells, or PBMCs. The dataset comprised deeply sampled blood TCRbeta repertoires from subjects exposed to, actively infected with, or recovered from COVID-19. The samples were drawn from two sources: the first 160 participants of the ongoing ImmuneRACE study, and 1,254 subjects contributed by 6 global collaborators. The repertoires were released in a freely available public database intended as a resource for research on the immune response to SARS-CoV-2. Results the study describes overall, beyond this receptor: The amount of clinical and demographic metadata varied by source and participant and was provided uncurated.

TCRbeta CDR3 regions were amplified from genomic DNA by means of the immunoSEQ Assay, a bias-controlled multiplex PCR. The paper's processing steps were these. The number of nucleated cells in each sample was estimated from the amplification of reference gene primers within the assay. To quantify the absolute abundance of each unique TCRbeta CDR3 rearrangement, sequence reads were collapsed and filtered. For each sample, productive Simpson clonality was calculated by taking the square root of Simpson's diversity index across productive rearrangements. TCRdb stores this immuneACCESS table with in-frame sequences only. Part of the clones is absent; in the studies checked, under half of the shortfall reflects unresolved V genes, and no reason is known for the rest. Clonal size and the V and J genes are those of that table, whereas D and trimming came from the DNA. In all, the sample holds about 120,000 clones, and around nine tenths of those were seen once. Jointly, the top ten make up approximately 2% of the sample.

Inclusive of the bounding cysteine and phenylalanine, the CDR3 is 14 residues long. Of the read, only the CDR3 DNA is kept; its 42 bases are in frame from base 1. The germline V gene sets CDR1 to MNHEY and CDR2 to SVGAGI. Relative to germline, V is 0 bases shorter and J is 2 bases shorter, with 7 bases between their ends. The collaborating institutions used their own protocols to collect whole blood in K2EDTA tubes. For TCRbeta analysis, collaborators shipped samples in one of three forms: frozen whole blood, isolated PBMCs, or DNA extracted from either of those sample types. With regard to this clone: It lacks a known antigen. Within one base of it there is no much larger clone, and no base qualities were kept.

The sequence links TRBV6-5 to TRBJ1-2, with a tentative D gene TRBD1 over 5 matching bases. The receptor was isolated from a woman aged 45-60 years with acute or convalescent COVID-19. Sequencing used peripheral blood. The nucleotide sequence is TGTGCCAGCAGTTACTCCGCAGGGAACTATGGCTACACCTTC. Its product reads: CASSYSAGNYGYTF.